A few counts support the clone carrying this T cell receptor beta chain. Its specificity is not known. This CDR3 is built from 14 residues. Trimming removed 2 bases from V and 3 bases from J, with 11 bases in between. Germline CDR1 and CDR2: SGHNT and YYREEE (reference sequence). The data belong to a study of PD-1 blockade in classical Hodgkin lymphoma. Study-level results: At baseline, newly diagnosed patients reportedly showed less TCR diversity than healthy donors.

Clones were read by immunoSEQ multiplex PCR, and TCRdb kept only the in-frame ones, dropping some. The table has about 5,500 clones, 45% to 65% seen once. Relapse after autologous stem cell transplantation occurred in every patient, and brentuximab vedotin exposure varied. From thawed PBMCs, CD8+ T cells were isolated by magnetic negative selection. Complete response, partial response or progressive disease were the best responses. The source is a human donor with classical Hodgkin lymphoma. Sequences were derived from CD8+ T cells from blood, sampled at baseline. The chain recombines TRBV5-4 with TRBJ1-1; the D is unclear. The CDR3 sequence is CASSFNGEDTEAFF. The CDR3 DNA reads TGTGCCAGCAGCTTTAATGGTGAGGACACTGAAGCTTTCTTT.